This T cell receptor (beta chain) was profiled in a study of monozygotic twins with inflammatory bowel disease. Overall study findings and caveats: Clonotype sharing was lower in IBD patients than healthy twins, most markedly with disease activity. Researchers were unable to tell different T cell subtypes apart. Since immunosuppressive treatments differed, patient repertoires may have gained added variability.

The CDR3 runs to 17 residues. Germline V gives CDR1 MDHEN, CDR2 SYDVKM. Concerning this clonotype itself: As yet, its antigen is unknown.

There were eight separate reactions per sample in which cDNA was made. TCRdb reprocessed the 5' RACE reads and keeps a single row for each CDR3 protein, giving no DNA. The specimen's table records approximately 390,000 distinct CDR3 sequences. Sequenced sample: blood. This sequence joins TRBV28 and TRBJ2-1; TCRdb's D call of TRBD1 is untestable without DNA. The clonotype was recovered from a human donor with ulcerative colitis or Crohn's disease, or a healthy co-twin of an affected twin (not recorded which). The CDR3 spells CASSSPEAGKFYNEQFF.